This record concerns one T cell receptor beta chain sequence. CDR1 SGHDT and CDR2 YYEEEE come from the germline V gene. Deletions cut 10 bases from V and 8 bases from J, with 21 bases between. This CDR3 spans 13 amino acids. The data stem from a study of cytomegalovirus exposure and HLA in healthy donors. The PCR ran on 60 Vbeta and 13 Jbeta primers. Generated by immunoSEQ multiplex PCR, the TCRdb table keeps only in-frame clones and is missing some. The sample carries 65,000 to 85,000 clones, over 70% recorded once. The clonotype comes from a woman between 40 and 50 years old in good health and CMV-seropositive. The rearrangement joins TRBV5-6 to TRBJ1-2; tentatively, D is TRBD1 (5 bases). Specimen: PBMCs. For the CDR3, the DNA is TGTGCCCAGGAGGGCAGGGTTATTGGAGGCTACACCTTC. This translates into CAQEGRVIGGYTF.